This T cell receptor beta chain emerged from a study of CD8+CD57+ T cells in acquired aplastic anemia. Background on the study: DNA from sorted CD4+ and CD8+ cells averaged 3.2 ug.

CDR3 length: 14 residues. Germline CDR1 is LNHDA and CDR2 is SQIVND (reference sequence). V was clipped by 1 base and J by 7 bases, with 13 bases between them. Genomic DNA templated the TCR beta VDJ and CDR3 profiling. TCRdb independently ran MiXCR on the reads; one entry per CDR3 protein. The sample contains some 200,000 distinct CDR3 sequences, less than 60% of which appear only once. Regarding the study as a whole: Patients and controls shared about 30 CD8+ CDR3 sequences, which appeared highly expressed in patients and within their immunodominant clones.

A note on this clonotype: No antigen is known for it.

Patients chosen for sequencing had CD8+CD57+ cells that had expanded, as shown by flow cytometry. Patients uniformly had severe acquired aplastic anemia. Source material: sorted CD4+, CD8+, or CD8+CD57+ T cells (not recorded which) from PBMCs. This chain joins TRBV19 and TRBJ1-2; D may be TRBD1 (5 bases). This clonotype was sampled from a human donor with aplastic anemia. In nucleotides, the CDR3 is TGTGCCAGTAGTATAGGGGACGCGGTGCGTGGCTACACCTTC. The encoded protein is CASSIGDAVRGYTF.